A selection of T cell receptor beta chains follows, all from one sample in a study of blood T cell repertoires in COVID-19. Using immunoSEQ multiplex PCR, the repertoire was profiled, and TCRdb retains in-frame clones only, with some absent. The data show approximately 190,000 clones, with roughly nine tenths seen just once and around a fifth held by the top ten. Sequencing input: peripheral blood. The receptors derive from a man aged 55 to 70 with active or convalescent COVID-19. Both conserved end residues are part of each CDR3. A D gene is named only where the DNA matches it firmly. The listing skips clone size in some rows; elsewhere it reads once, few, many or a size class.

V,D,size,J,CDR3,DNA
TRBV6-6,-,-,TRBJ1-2,CASNIRSGTINGYTF,TGTGCCAGCAATATACGTTCTGGGACAATTAATGGCTACACCTTC
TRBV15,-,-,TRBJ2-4,CATSRDRVSIQYF,TGTGCCACCAGCAGAGATCGGGTTAGCATTCAGTACTTC
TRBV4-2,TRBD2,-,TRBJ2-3,CASSQGLFSTDTQYF,TGTGCCAGCAGCCAGGGACTATTTAGCACAGATACGCAGTATTTT
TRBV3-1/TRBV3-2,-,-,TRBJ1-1,CASSQVEATEAFF,TGTGCCAGCAGCCAAGTCGAGGCAACTGAAGCTTTCTTT
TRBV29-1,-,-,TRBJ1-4,CSVGQLHANEKLFF,TGCAGCGTTGGACAGTTACATGCTAATGAAAAACTGTTTTTT
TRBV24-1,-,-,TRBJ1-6,CATSDFQGLNSPLHF,TGTGCCACCAGTGATTTCCAGGGTCTTAATTCACCCCTCCACTTT
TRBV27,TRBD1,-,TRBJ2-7,CASSPDRGQSYEQYF,TGTGCCAGCAGTCCCGACAGGGGCCAATCCTACGAGCAGTACTTC
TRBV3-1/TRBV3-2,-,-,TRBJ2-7,CASSQEAGWSPLQYF,TGTGCCAGCAGCCAAGAGGCAGGGTGGTCACCTTTGCAGTACTTC
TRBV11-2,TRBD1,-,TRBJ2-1,CASSPGRGQGVYEQFF,TGTGCCAGCAGCCCGGGAAGGGGACAGGGGGTATATGAGCAGTTCTTC
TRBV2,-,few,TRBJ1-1,CASSARQASPLSKAFF,TGTGCCAGCAGCGCAAGACAGGCGAGCCCCCTCTCCAAAGCTTTCTTT
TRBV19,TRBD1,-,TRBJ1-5,CASSMPRTGDVMRNQPQHF,TGTGCCAGTAGTATGCCCCGGACAGGGGACGTTATGAGGAATCAGCCCCAGCATTTT
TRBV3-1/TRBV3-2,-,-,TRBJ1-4,CASSSEEKLFF,TGTGCCAGCAGCTCGGAGGAAAAACTGTTTTTT
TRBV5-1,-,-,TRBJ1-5,CASSLGGEQQPQHF,TGCGCCAGCAGCTTGGGCGGGGAACAACAGCCCCAGCATTTT
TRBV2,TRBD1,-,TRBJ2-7,CASRLTGTGKEQYF,TGTGCCAGCAGGCTAACCGGGACAGGGAAAGAGCAGTACTTC
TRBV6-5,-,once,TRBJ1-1,CASSWGLNTEAFF,TGTGCCAGCTCGTGGGGCCTGAACACTGAAGCTTTCTTT
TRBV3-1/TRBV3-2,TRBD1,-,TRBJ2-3,CASSRYLQGRGTDTQYF,TGTGCCAGCAGCCGATATTTACAGGGGCGAGGCACAGATACGCAGTATTTT
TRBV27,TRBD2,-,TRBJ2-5,CASSMTSGGQETQYF,TGTGCCAGCAGCATGACTAGCGGGGGACAAGAGACCCAGTACTTC
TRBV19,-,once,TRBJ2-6,CASSKRGLGSGANVLTF,TGTGCCAGTAGTAAACGCGGACTGGGCTCTGGGGCCAACGTCCTGACTTTC
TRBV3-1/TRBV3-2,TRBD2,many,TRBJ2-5,CASSQDGGSGGPRETQYF,TGTGCCAGCAGCCAAGATGGGGGTAGCGGGGGACCAAGAGAGACCCAGTACTTC
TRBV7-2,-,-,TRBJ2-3,CATSGAGSSTDTQYF,TGTGCCACGTCAGGAGCGGGTTCTAGCACAGATACGCAGTATTTT
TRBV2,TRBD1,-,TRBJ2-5,CASRGVRGRTTDQYF,TGTGCCAGCAGGGGGGTAAGGGGGCGGACGACGGACCAGTACTTC
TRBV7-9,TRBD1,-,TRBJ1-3,CASSPVWGQGNTGNTIYF,TGTGCCAGCAGCCCAGTATGGGGACAGGGGAACACTGGAAACACCATATATTTT
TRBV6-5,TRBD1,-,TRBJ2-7,CASRPGTGGARPYF,TGTGCCAGCCGGCCCGGGACAGGGGGCGCGAGACCGTACTTC
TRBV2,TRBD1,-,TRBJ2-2,CASSGQGANTGELFF,TGTGCCAGCAGCGGGCAGGGGGCTAACACCGGGGAGCTGTTTTTT
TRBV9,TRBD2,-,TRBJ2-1,CASSSFSGGAGNEQFF,TGTGCCAGCAGCTCGTTTAGCGGGGGGGCCGGGAATGAGCAGTTCTTC
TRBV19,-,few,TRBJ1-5,CASSIRSPGQPQHF,TGTGCCAGTAGTATAAGATCTCCGGGGCAGCCCCAGCATTTT
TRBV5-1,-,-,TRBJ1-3,CASSLAGASGNTIYF,TGCGCCAGCAGCTTGGCAGGGGCCTCTGGAAACACCATATATTTT
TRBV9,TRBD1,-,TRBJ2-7,CASSEGTAHTYEQYF,TGTGCCAGCAGCGAGGGGACAGCACATACCTACGAGCAGTACTTC
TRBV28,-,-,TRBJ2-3,CASSPPGASTDTQYF,TGTGCCAGCAGTCCCCCAGGGGCTAGCACAGATACGCAGTATTTT
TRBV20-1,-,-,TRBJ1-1,CRAAGNTEAFF,TGCAGGGCGGCGGGGAACACTGAAGCTTTCTTT
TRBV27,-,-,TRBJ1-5,CASSLLATGNNQPQHF,TGTGCCAGCAGTCTCCTCGCCACAGGGAACAATCAGCCCCAGCATTTT
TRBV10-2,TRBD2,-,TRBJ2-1,CASKLAGGLYEQFF,TGCGCCAGCAAGCTAGCGGGGGGGCTTTATGAGCAGTTCTTC
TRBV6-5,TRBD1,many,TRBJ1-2,CASRNRGSDGYTF,TGTGCCAGCAGGAACAGGGGAAGTGATGGCTACACCTTC
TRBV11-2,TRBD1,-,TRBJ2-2,CASHGTGGGGELFF,TGTGCCAGCCATGGGACAGGGGGCGGCGGGGAGCTGTTTTTT
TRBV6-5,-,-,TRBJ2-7,CASRQDASGEQYF,TGTGCCAGCCGACAGGACGCCTCGGGCGAGCAGTACTTC
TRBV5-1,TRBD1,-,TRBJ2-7,CASSSQGATYEQYF,TGCGCCAGCAGCTCTCAGGGGGCGACCTACGAGCAGTACTTC
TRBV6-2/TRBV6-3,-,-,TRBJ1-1,CASSYWQGSAFF,TGTGCCAGCAGTTACTGGCAGGGATCAGCTTTCTTT
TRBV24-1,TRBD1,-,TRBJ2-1,CATSEGDREYYNEQFF,TGTGCCACCAGTGAAGGGGACAGGGAGTACTACAATGAGCAGTTCTTC
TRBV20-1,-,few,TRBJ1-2,CSASIQNYGYTF,TGCAGTGCTAGTATCCAGAACTATGGCTACACCTTC
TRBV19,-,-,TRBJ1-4,CASSAYSGVNEKLFF,TGTGCCAGTAGTGCTTATTCCGGGGTTAATGAAAAACTGTTTTTT
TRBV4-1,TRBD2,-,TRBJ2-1,CASSVGLAVSSYNEQFF,TGCGCCAGCTCCGTGGGACTAGCGGTCTCCTCCTACAATGAGCAGTTCTTC
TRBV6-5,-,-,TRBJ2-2,CASNRDNVGELFF,TGTGCCAGCAACCGGGACAATGTCGGGGAGCTGTTTTTT
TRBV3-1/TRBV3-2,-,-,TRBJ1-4,CASNPGGTTNEKLFF,TGTGCCAGCAACCCCGGGGGGACAACTAATGAAAAACTGTTTTTT
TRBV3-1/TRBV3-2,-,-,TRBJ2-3,CASSPWMGARVPDTQYF,TGTGCCAGCAGCCCGTGGATGGGGGCGAGGGTCCCCGATACGCAGTATTTT
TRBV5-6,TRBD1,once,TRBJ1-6,CASSLDGTGYNSPLHF,TGTGCCAGCAGCTTAGACGGGACAGGGTATAATTCACCCCTCCACTTT